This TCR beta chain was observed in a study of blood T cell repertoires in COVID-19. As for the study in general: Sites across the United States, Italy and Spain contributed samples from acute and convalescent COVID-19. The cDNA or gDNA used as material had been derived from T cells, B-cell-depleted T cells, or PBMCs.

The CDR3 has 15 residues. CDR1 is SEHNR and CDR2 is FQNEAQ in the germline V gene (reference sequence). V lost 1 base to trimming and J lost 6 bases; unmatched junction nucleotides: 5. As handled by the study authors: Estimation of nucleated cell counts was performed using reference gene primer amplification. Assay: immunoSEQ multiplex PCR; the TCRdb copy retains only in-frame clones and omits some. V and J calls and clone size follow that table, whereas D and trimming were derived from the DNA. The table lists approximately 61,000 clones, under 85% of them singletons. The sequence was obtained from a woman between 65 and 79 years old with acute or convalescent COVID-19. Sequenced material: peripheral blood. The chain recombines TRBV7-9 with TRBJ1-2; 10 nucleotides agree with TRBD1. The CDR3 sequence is CASSLERTGGHGYTF. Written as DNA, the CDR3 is TGTGCCAGCAGCTTAGAAAGGACAGGGGGACATGGCTACACCTTC. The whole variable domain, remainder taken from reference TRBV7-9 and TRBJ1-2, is DTGVSQNPRHKITKRGQNVTFRCDPISEHNRLYWYRQTLGQGPEFLTYFQNEAQLEKSRLLSDRFSAERPKGSFSTLEIQRTEQGDSAMYLCASSLERTGGHGYTFGSGTRLTVV.